This passage covers 32 T cell receptor beta chains from one sample sequenced in a study of cytomegalovirus exposure and HLA in healthy donors. This table comes from immunoSEQ multiplex PCR, and its TCRdb copy is limited to in-frame clones, with some not included. The sample lists over 110,000 clones, about 87% occurring once. Sequenced input: PBMCs. The receptor source for this set is a man younger than 35 in good health and CMV-seropositive.

The chain combines TRBV19 with TRBJ1-2; D is possibly TRBD1 (5 bases). With 5 bases removed from V and 4 bases from J, the gap between germline ends came to 17 bases. This CDR3 is 15 amino acids long. The germline V gene has CDR1 LNHDA and CDR2 SQIVND (reference sequence). The CDR3 protein is CASSARTPTVYGYTF. CDR3 nucleotide sequence: TGTGCCAGTAGTGCCCGGACACCGACCGTCTATGGCTACACCTTC.

This clone was seen just once. V is TRBV5-1 and J is TRBJ1-2, with TRBD1 as a possible D gene (6 bases). Germline V gene sequence: CDR1 SGHRS, CDR2 YFSETQ. Trimming took off 0 bases at V and 7 bases at J, with 22 bases between the two ends. There are 17 residues in the CDR3. The CDR3 coding sequence is TGCGCCAGCAGCTTGGAACCTCTGACAGGCGGCCTTCTTGGCTACACCTTC. Translated, it gives CASSLEPLTGGLLGYTF.

The V call is TRBV19, the J call TRBJ1-2; tentatively, D is TRBD1 (5 bases). V was cut by 5 bases and J by 5 bases, with 15 bases left in between. The CDR3 runs to 14 residues. CDR1 LNHDA and CDR2 SQIVND come from the germline V gene (reference sequence). The CDR3 sequence is CASSSGRAHYGYTF. In DNA, the CDR3 is TGTGCCAGTAGTTCAGGGAGGGCTCATTATGGCTACACCTTC.

The chain recombines TRBV19 with TRBJ1-5, with a possible D match to TRBD1 (6 bases). Germline assignment: CDR1 LNHDA and CDR2 SQIVND (reference sequence). V shed 4 bases and J shed 1 base, with 11 bases lying between them. The CDR3 length is 15 residues. In DNA form, the CDR3 reads TGTGCCAGTAGTAGCACAGGGAAGAGCAATCAGCCCCAGCATTTT. This gives the protein CASSSTGKSNQPQHF.

The rearrangement uses TRBV7-6 and TRBJ2-1; 13 bases are shared with TRBD2. In germline, CDR1 is SGHVS, CDR2 FNYEAQ. This CDR3 is 16 amino acids long. With 5 bases clipped from V and 8 bases from J, the junction kept 9 bases outside the gene matches. DNA of the CDR3: TGTGCCAGCAGCACGAGGACTAGCGGGAGAGCTGATGAGCAGTTCTTC. Encoded protein: CASSTRTSGRADEQFF.

The rearrangement links TRBV5-4 to TRBJ2-2, with D possibly being TRBD2 (7 bases). The germline gives CDR1 SGHNT, CDR2 YYREEE (reference sequence). The CDR3 is 17 residues long. With 3 bases removed from V and 0 bases from J, the gap between germline ends came to 15 bases. The DNA for the CDR3 is TGTGCCAGCAGCTGGGACCAGGGGAGGGCGAACACCGGGGAGCTGTTTTTT. Its translation is CASSWDQGRANTGELFF.

This chain joins TRBV30 and TRBJ2-1; D is undetermined. CDR1 and CDR2 (germline): GTSNPN, SVGIG (reference sequence). The CDR3 runs to 13 residues. The V and J ends lost 0 bases and 4 bases respectively, with 7 bases between them. In DNA form, the CDR3 reads TGTGCCTGGAGTGTCTTGCAGTACAATGAGCAGTTCTTC. Translated: CAWSVLQYNEQFF.

The chain is built from TRBV5-1 and TRBJ1-4, with 9 bases matching TRBD1. CDR3 length: 14 amino acids. Germline lookup yields CDR1 SGHRS and CDR2 YFSETQ. Germline trimming cut 3 bases from V and 5 bases from J; bases unmatched to any gene: 2. The CDR3 protein is CASSSGTGNEKLFF. CDR3 sequence (DNA): TGCGCCAGCAGCTCCGGGACAGGGAATGAAAAACTGTTTTTT. The variable domain in full, with the rest retrieved from reference TRBV5-1 and TRBJ1-4, is KAGVTQTPRYLIKTRGQQVTLSCSPISGHRSVSWYQQTPGQGLQFLFEYFSETQRNKGNFPGRFSGRQFSNSRSEMNVSTLELGDSALYLCASSSGTGNEKLFFGSGTQLSVL.

The chain links TRBV19 to TRBJ1-1; D perhaps matches TRBD1 (5 bases). The CDR3 has 15 amino acids. Deletions cut 6 bases from V and 3 bases from J, with 17 bases between. Looked up from germline, CDR1 is LNHDA and CDR2 is SQIVND (reference sequence). CDR3 amino acids: CASRVGTGEDTEAFF. The CDR3 nucleotides are TGTGCCAGTAGAGTGGGAACGGGGGAGGACACTGAAGCTTTCTTT.

For the CDR3, the DNA is TGTGCCTGGAACGCTGGGCAGGTTAATGAAAAACTGTTTTTT. Its protein is CAWNAGQVNEKLFF. The chain uses TRBV30 and TRBJ1-4; D is undetermined. This CDR3 spans 14 amino acids. Deletions cut 4 bases from V and 4 bases from J, with 13 bases between. The germline V gene has CDR1 GTSNPN and CDR2 SVGIG (reference sequence).

This sequence joins TRBV30 and TRBJ1-3; 8 bases fit TRBD1. The germline gives CDR1 GTSNPN, CDR2 SVGIG (reference sequence). Losses at the gene ends were 2 bases for V and 0 bases for J; bases not matched to a gene: 9. The CDR3 has 17 amino acids. The CDR3 spells CAWSRRQGTPSGNTIYF. CDR3 DNA: TGTGCCTGGAGTAGGCGACAGGGGACCCCCTCTGGAAACACCATATATTTT.

V is TRBV11-3 and J is TRBJ2-3, with D possibly TRBD2 on 5 matching bases. This CDR3 comprises 13 residues. V was cut by 3 bases and J by 4 bases, with 8 bases left in between. CDR1 SGHNT and CDR2 YENEEA come from the germline V gene. CDR3 coding DNA: TGTGCCAGCAGCTTTCGAGGGTCAGATACGCAGTATTTT. Residues: CASSFRGSDTQYF.

V and J are TRBV18 and TRBJ1-6; TRBD1 matches at 8 bases. The germline V gene has CDR1 KGHSH and CDR2 LQKENI. The CDR3 spans 13 residues. V lost 3 bases, J lost 9 bases, and 1 base stayed unmatched. This CDR3 reads CASSPGQASPLHF. The DNA for the CDR3 is TGTGCCAGCTCACCGGGACAGGCTTCACCCCTCCACTTT.

The V call is TRBV4-2, the J call TRBJ1-1; tentative D call: TRBD1 (5 bases). Trimming left V 1 base short and J 7 bases short, with 10 bases between. Germline V gene sequence: CDR1 LGHNA, CDR2 YNFKEQ. There are 13 residues in the CDR3. The CDR3, as DNA: TGTGCCAGCAGCCAAGGGGGCTACGATGAAGCTTTCTTT. Its protein product is CASSQGGYDEAFF.

This chain connects TRBV9 to TRBJ1-2, with D maybe TRBD1 (5 bases). The CDR3 is 15 amino acids. CDR1 and CDR2 (germline): SGDLS, YYNGEE. V shed 4 bases and J shed 6 bases, with 19 bases lying between them. Here the CDR3 DNA reads TGTGCCAGCAGCTCCCTCGACAGAACCCCACATGGCTACACCTTC. Its translation is CASSSLDRTPHGYTF.

The chain carries TRBV7-2 and TRBJ2-6, with D possibly being TRBD1 (6 bases). V was pared by 5 bases and J by 0 bases, with 20 bases between. The germline V gene encodes CDR1 SGHTA and CDR2 FQGNSA. The CDR3 is 19 amino acids. The CDR3 here is CASSRGPVGAVSGANVLTF. For the CDR3, the DNA is TGTGCCAGCAGCCGAGGACCTGTGGGGGCGGTCTCTGGGGCCAACGTCCTGACTTTC. Combining the CDR3 with reference TRBV7-2 and TRBJ2-6 gives the whole variable domain GAGVSQSPSNKVTEKGKDVELRCDPISGHTALYWYRQSLGQGLEFLIYFQGNSAPDKSGLPSDRFSAERTGGSVSTLTIQRTQQEDSAVYLCASSRGPVGAVSGANVLTFGAGSRLTVL.

The chain has TRBV6-4 and TRBJ2-2; possibly TRBD2 for D (6 bases). Per the germline V gene, CDR1 is MRHNA and CDR2 is SNTAGT. The CDR3 loop spans 15 amino acids. Trimming cost V 2 bases and J 5 bases, with 12 bases left between them. CDR3 DNA: TGTGCCAGCAGTGACGGCGGGATATCGACCGGGGAGCTGTTTTTT. Protein sequence: CASSDGGISTGELFF.

The chain links TRBV6-5 to TRBJ1-2, with TRBD1 as a possible D gene (6 bases). Germline V gene lookup returns CDR1 MNHEY and CDR2 SVGAGI. The CDR3 has 13 amino acids. The ends were cut back, 6 bases at V and 8 bases at J, with 16 bases in the middle. CDR3 amino acids: CASSRSHRVGYTF. The CDR3 DNA is TGTGCCAGCAGCCGCTCTCACAGGGTGGGCTACACCTTC.

The chain recombines TRBV10-1 with TRBJ1-1; tentative D call: TRBD1 (5 bases). V dropped 9 bases and J dropped 4 bases, with 18 bases sitting between them. Germline values: CDR1 WNHNN, CDR2 SYGVQD (reference sequence). This CDR3 contains 14 residues. The CDR3 DNA is TGCGCCAGTGGACCCGGGGGGACGAGCACTGAAGCTTTCTTT. Residues: CASGPGGTSTEAFF.

The chain is built from TRBV2 and TRBJ2-3; D ambiguous. The V and J ends lost 3 bases and 5 bases respectively, with 6 bases between them. The CDR3 runs to 12 residues. In germline, CDR1 is SNHLY, CDR2 FYNNEI. CDR3 protein: CASSDRRDTQYF. The CDR3, as DNA: TGTGCCAGCAGTGACAGAAGAGATACGCAGTATTTT.

This clone was seen a single time. The rearrangement links TRBV6-5 to TRBJ2-3; D perhaps matches TRBD2 (5 bases). The V gene lost 8 bases and the J gene lost 7 bases, with 22 bases spanning the gap. Germline V gene sequence: CDR1 MNHEY, CDR2 SVGAGI. The CDR3 is 15 amino acids. CDR3 DNA sequence: TGTGCCAGCCAAGACGTCCCGGGGTTACAATATACGCAGTATTTT. It yields the protein CASQDVPGLQYTQYF.

V usage is TRBV13 and J usage is TRBJ2-7, with 8 positions matching TRBD1. The CDR3 covers 14 residues. Germline assignment: CDR1 PRHDT and CDR2 FYEKMQ (reference sequence). Unmatched junction bases numbered 7, after V lost 6 bases and J lost 3 bases. CDR3 region: CASRRQGLRYEQYF. The CDR3, as DNA: TGTGCCAGCAGACGACAGGGGCTACGCTACGAGCAGTACTTC. The variable domain in full, with the rest retrieved from reference TRBV13 and TRBJ2-7, is AAGVIQSPRHLIKEKRETATLKCYPIPRHDTVYWYQQGPGQDPQFLISFYEKMQSDKGSIPDRFSAQQFSDYHSELNMSSLELGDSALYFCASRRQGLRYEQYFGPGTRLTVT.

V and J are TRBV2 and TRBJ2-7; 13 nucleotides agree with TRBD2. The CDR3 spans 14 residues. Germline CDR1 SNHLY, CDR2 FYNNEI. The trim removed 8 bases at V and 5 bases at J, leaving 6 bases unmatched. The CDR3 nucleotides read TGTGCCAGCGGCGGACTAGCGGGAGCCAACGAGCAGTACTTC. Translation gives CASGGLAGANEQYF.

V and J are TRBV5-1 and TRBJ2-1; TRBD2 is a possible D gene (6 bases). The CDR3 length is 17 residues. V lost 7 bases and J 0 bases, leaving 20 bases between the germline ends. Germline loops: CDR1 SGHRS, CDR2 YFSETQ. The DNA of the CDR3 is TGCGCCAGCTACGGAAGATTTAGCGGTAGCTCCTACAATGAGCAGTTCTTC. It specifies CASYGRFSGSSYNEQFF.

The rearrangement joins TRBV2 to TRBJ1-2; 9 bases match TRBD1. V lost 3 bases to trimming and J lost 3 bases; unmatched junction nucleotides: 11. The germline V gene encodes CDR1 SNHLY and CDR2 FYNNEI. The CDR3 is 17 residues long. The CDR3 bases are TGTGCCAGCAGTGACCGGAAAACGGGACAGGGATACTATGGCTACACCTTC. It yields the protein CASSDRKTGQGYYGYTF. Full variable domain (rest looked up from reference TRBV2 and TRBJ1-2): EPEVTQTPSHQVTQMGQEVILRCVPISNHLYFYWYRQILGQKVEFLVSFYNNEISEKSEIFDDQFSVERPDGSNFTLKIRSTKLEDSAMYFCASSDRKTGQGYYGYTFGSGTRLTVV.

This clone rates as medium-sized. This chain connects TRBV19 to TRBJ2-7, with TRBD2 identical over 9 bases. CDR1 is LNHDA, CDR2 SQIVND, per germline (reference sequence). This CDR3 is built from 15 residues. J gave up 6 bases and V 5 bases, and 11 bases lay outside the gene matches. DNA of the CDR3: TGTGCCAGTAGTCTTAGCGGGGGCACTCCTGGCGAGCAGTACTTC. It yields the protein CASSLSGGTPGEQYF.

The chain combines TRBV27 with TRBJ1-5, with TRBD1 matching over 7 bases. V lost 5 bases, J lost 6 bases, and 10 bases stayed unmatched. The germline CDR1 and CDR2 sequences are MNHEY and SMNVEV (reference sequence). The CDR3 is 15 amino acids. CDR3 loop: CASSIQDRPGQPQHF. In DNA form, the CDR3 reads TGTGCCAGCAGTATTCAGGACAGGCCGGGTCAGCCCCAGCATTTT.

V and J are TRBV7-8 and TRBJ2-2, with 12 bases lining up with TRBD2. Looked up from germline, CDR1 is SGHVS and CDR2 is FQNEAQ. The length of the CDR3 is 17 residues. The V gene end was trimmed by 4 bases and the J gene end by 6 bases; junction bases not matched to a gene: 9. CDR3 sequence reads: CASSSSRTSGEAGELFF. The CDR3 region has the DNA TGTGCCAGCAGCTCAAGTCGGACTAGCGGGGAAGCCGGGGAGCTGTTTTTT. Complete variable domain (other parts from reference TRBV7-8 and TRBJ2-2): GAGVSQSPRYKVAKRGQDVALRCDPISGHVSLFWYQQALGQGPEFLTYFQNEAQLDKSGLPSDRFFAERPEGSVSTLKIQRTQQEDSAVYLCASSSSRTSGEAGELFFGEGSRLTVL.

This clone was observed a handful of times. The chain carries TRBV28 and TRBJ1-2; D is perhaps TRBD1 (6 bases). V was cut by 5 bases and J by 6 bases, with 10 bases left in between. Looked up from germline, CDR1 is MDHEN and CDR2 is SYDVKM. CDR3 size: 12 residues. The CDR3 protein is CASSPRTDGYTF. CDR3 DNA sequence: TGTGCCAGCAGTCCTCGGACAGATGGCTACACCTTC.

The CDR3 reads CASSEDRVGQPQHF. Written as DNA, the CDR3 is TGTGCCAGCTCAGAAGACAGGGTTGGTCAGCCCCAGCATTTT. The V call is TRBV18, the J call TRBJ1-5; TRBD1 aligns across 7 bases. The germline gives CDR1 KGHSH, CDR2 LQKENI. This CDR3 has 14 amino acids. After removal of 5 bases from V and 6 bases from J, the junction contained 7 bases not matched to a gene.

J is TRBJ2-1 and V is TRBV19; TRBD1 matches at 12 bases. Germline V gene data show CDR1 as LNHDA and CDR2 as SQIVND (reference sequence). The length of the CDR3 is 15 residues. With V trimmed by 4 bases and J by 7 bases, 5 bases remained unmatched. CDR3 coding DNA: TGTGCCAGTAGTACCGGGACAGGGGGCGTGAATGAGCAGTTCTTC. Its protein product is CASSTGTGGVNEQFF.

V gene TRBV9 combines with J gene TRBJ2-5; D is possibly TRBD2 (5 bases). Deletions cut 3 bases from V and 4 bases from J, with 16 bases between. Germline-derived CDR1 and CDR2 are SGDLS and YYNGEE. This CDR3 contains 15 residues. The CDR3, as DNA: TGTGCCAGCAGCGACCCCCTTCGAGGGAGAGAGACCCAGTACTTC. Translation: CASSDPLRGRETQYF.